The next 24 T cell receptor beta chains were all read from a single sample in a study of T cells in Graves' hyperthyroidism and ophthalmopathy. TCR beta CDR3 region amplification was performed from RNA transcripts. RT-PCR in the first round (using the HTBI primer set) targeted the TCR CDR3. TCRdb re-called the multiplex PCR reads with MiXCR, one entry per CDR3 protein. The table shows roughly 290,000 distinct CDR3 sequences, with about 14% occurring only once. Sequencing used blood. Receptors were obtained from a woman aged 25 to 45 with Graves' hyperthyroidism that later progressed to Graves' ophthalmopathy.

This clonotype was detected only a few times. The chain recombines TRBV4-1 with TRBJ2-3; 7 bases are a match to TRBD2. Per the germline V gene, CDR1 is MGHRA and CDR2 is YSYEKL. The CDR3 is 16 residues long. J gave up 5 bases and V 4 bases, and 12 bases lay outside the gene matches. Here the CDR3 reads CASSPFFGTIGDTQYF. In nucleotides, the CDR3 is TGCGCCAGCAGCCCTTTCTTTGGGACTATTGGAGATACGCAGTATTTT.

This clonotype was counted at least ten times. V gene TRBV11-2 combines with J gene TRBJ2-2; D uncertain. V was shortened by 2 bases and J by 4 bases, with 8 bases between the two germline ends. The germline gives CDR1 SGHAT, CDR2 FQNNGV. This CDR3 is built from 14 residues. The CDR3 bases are TGTGCCAGCAGCTTACTCTCAGGCACCGGGGAGCTGTTTTTT. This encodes CASSLLSGTGELFF.

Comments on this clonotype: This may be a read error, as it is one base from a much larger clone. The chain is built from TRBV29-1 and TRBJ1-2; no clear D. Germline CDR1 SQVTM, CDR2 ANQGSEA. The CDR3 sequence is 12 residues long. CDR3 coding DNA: TGCAGCGTTGCAAATACCAACTATGGCCACACCTTC. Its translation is CSVANTNYGHTF.

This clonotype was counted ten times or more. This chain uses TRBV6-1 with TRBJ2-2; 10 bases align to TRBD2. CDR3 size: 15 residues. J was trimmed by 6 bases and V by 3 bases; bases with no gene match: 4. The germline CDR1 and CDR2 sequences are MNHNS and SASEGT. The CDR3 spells CASSEASGSPGELFF. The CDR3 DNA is TGTGCCAGCAGTGAGGCTAGCGGGAGCCCCGGGGAGCTGTTTTTT.

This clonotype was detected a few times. The CDR3, as DNA: TGTGCCAGCGGGGACGGGGCAAGAGTGTATTTT. It specifies CASGDGARVYF. The chain combines TRBV6-2 or TRBV6-3 with TRBJ2-3; D possibly uses TRBD1 or TRBD2 (5 bases each). The germline CDR1 and CDR2 sequences are MNHEY and SVGEGT. Trimming pared 8 bases from V and 14 bases from J, leaving 17 bases between. The CDR3 contains 11 residues.

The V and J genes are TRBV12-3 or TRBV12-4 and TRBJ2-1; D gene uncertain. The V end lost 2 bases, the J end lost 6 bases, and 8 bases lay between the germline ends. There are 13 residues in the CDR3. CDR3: CASSLSSANEQFF. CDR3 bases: TGTGCCAGCAGTTTAAGCTCGGCCAATGAGCAGTTCTTC.

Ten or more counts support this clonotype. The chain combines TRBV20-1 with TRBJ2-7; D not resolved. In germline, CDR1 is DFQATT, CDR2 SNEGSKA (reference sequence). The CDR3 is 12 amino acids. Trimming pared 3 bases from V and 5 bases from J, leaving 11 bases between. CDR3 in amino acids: CSARVLFDEQYF. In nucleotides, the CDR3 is TGCAGTGCTAGGGTCTTGTTTGACGAGCAGTACTTC.

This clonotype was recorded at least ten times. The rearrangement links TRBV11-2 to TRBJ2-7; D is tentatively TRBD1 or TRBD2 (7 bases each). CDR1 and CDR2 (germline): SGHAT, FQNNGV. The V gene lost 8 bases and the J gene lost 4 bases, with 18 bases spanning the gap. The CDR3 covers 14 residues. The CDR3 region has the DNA TGTGCCAGCGTGCTGAGCGGGACAGAGTACGAGCAGTACTTC. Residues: CASVLSGTEYEQYF.

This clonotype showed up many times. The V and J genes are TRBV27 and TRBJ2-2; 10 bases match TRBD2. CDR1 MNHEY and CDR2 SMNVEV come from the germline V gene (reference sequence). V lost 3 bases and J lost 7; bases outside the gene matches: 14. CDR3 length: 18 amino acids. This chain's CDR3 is CASSLRGGGLASIGELFF. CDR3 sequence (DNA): TGTGCCAGCAGTTTGCGTGGGGGGGGACTAGCGTCGATCGGGGAGCTGTTTTTT.

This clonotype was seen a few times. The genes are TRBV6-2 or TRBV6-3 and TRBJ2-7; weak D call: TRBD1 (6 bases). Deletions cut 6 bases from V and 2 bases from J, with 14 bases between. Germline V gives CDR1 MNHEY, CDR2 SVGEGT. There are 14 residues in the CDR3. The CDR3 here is CASRDPGHPYEQYF. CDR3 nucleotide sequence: TGTGCCAGCAGGGACCCGGGACACCCCTACGAGCAGTACTTC.

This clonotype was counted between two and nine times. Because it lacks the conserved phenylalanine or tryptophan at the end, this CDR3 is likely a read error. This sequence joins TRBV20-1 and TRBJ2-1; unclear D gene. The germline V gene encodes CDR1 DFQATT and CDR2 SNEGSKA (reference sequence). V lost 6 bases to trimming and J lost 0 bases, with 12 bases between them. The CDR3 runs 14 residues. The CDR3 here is CSATTLTSYNEQFL. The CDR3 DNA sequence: TGCAGTGCAACGACCCTAACCTCCTACAATGAGCAGTTCCTC.

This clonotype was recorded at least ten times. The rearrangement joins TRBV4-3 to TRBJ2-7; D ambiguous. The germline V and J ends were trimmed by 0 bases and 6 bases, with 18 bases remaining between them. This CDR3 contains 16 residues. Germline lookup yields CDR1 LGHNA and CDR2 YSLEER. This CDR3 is CASSQDGVQRGTEQYF. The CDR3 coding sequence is TGCGCCAGCAGCCAAGATGGGGTCCAAAGAGGTACCGAGCAGTACTTC.

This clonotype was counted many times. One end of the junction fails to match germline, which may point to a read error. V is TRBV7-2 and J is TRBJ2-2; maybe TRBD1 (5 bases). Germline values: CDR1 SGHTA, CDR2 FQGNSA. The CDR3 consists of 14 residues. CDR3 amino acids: CASSLGQNTGELFF. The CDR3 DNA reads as TGTGCCAGCAGTTTAGGACAGAACACCGGGGAGCTGTTTTTT.

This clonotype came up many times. The CDR3 loop reads CASSLYAGQGARNNEQFF. CDR3 nucleotides: TGTGCCAGCAGCTTGTACGCGGGACAGGGGGCGCGAAACAATGAGCAGTTCTTC. The chain links TRBV5-6 to TRBJ2-1, with 12 bases identical to TRBD1. Per germline, CDR1 SGHDT and CDR2 YYEEEE. V dropped 1 base and J dropped 5; count of bases not matched to a gene: 10. The CDR3 spans 18 residues.

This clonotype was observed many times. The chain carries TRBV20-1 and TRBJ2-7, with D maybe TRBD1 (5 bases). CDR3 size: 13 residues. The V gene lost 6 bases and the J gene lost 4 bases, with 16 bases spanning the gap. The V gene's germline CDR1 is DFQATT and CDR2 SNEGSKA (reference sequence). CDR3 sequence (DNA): TGCAGTGCCCCATCCGACCAGGGATACGAGCAGTACTTC. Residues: CSAPSDQGYEQYF.

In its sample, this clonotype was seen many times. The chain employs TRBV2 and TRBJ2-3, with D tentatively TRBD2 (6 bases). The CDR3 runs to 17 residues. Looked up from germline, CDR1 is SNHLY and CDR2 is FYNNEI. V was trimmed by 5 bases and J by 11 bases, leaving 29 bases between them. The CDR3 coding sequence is TGTGCCAGCAGTTCCCGGGATTCCGGGACTTCCCTGGGAGGGCAGTATTTT. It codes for CASSSRDSGTSLGGQYF. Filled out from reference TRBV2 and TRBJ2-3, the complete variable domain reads EPEVTQTPSHQVTQMGQEVILRCVPISNHLYFYWYRQILGQKVEFLVSFYNNEISEKSEIFDDQFSVERPDGSNFTLKIRSTKLEDSAMYFCASSSRDSGTSLGGQYFGPGTRLTVL.

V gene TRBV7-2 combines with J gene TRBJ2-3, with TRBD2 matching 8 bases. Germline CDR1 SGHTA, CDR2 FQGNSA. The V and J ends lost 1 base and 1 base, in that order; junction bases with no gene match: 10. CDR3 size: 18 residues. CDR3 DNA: TGTGCCAGCAGCTTAGAGGCGGGAGGAGTATCGGGCACAGATACGCAGTATTTT. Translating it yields CASSLEAGGVSGTDTQYF.

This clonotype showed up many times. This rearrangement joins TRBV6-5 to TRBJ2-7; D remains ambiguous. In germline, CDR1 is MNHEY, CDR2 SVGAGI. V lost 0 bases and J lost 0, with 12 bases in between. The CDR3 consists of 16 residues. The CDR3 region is CASSYSSYTGSYEQYF. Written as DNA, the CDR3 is TGTGCCAGCAGTTACTCGAGTTACACGGGCTCCTACGAGCAGTACTTC.

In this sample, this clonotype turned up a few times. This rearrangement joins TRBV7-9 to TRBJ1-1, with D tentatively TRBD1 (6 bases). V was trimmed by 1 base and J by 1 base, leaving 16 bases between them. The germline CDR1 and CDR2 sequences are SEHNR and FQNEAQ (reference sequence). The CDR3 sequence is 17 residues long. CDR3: CASSLGGGRSENTEAFF. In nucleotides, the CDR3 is TGTGCCAGCAGCTTAGGGGGGGGCAGGTCCGAGAACACTGAAGCTTTCTTT.

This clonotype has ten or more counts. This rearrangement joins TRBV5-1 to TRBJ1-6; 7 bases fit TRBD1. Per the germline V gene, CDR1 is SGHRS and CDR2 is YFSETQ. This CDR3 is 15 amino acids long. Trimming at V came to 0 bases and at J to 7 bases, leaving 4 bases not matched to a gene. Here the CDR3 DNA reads TGCGCCAGCAGCTTGGGGGGGACAGACAATTCACCCCTCCACTTT. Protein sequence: CASSLGGTDNSPLHF. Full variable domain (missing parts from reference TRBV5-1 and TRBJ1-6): KAGVTQTPRYLIKTRGQQVTLSCSPISGHRSVSWYQQTPGQGLQFLFEYFSETQRNKGNFPGRFSGRQFSNSRSEMNVSTLELGDSALYLCASSLGGTDNSPLHFGNGTRLTVT.

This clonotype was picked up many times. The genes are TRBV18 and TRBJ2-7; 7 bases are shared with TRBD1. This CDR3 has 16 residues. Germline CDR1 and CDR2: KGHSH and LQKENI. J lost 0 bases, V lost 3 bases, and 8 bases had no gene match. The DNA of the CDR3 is TGTGCCAGCTCACCCCGAGACAGGGCGGGCTCCTACGAGCAGTACTTC. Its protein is CASSPRDRAGSYEQYF.

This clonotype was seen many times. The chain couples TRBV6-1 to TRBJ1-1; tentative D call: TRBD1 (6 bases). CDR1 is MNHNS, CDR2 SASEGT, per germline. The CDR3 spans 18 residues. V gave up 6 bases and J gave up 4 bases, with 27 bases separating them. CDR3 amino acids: CASRKGGGARIIATEAFF. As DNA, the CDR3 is TGTGCCAGCAGAAAGGGGGGGGGCGCGAGGATTATTGCCACTGAAGCTTTCTTT.

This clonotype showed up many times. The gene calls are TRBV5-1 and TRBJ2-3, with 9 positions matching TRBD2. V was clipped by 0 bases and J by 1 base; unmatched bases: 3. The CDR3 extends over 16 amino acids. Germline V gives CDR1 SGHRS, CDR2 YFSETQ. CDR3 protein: CASSLDSGSRTDTQYF. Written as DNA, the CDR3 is TGCGCCAGCAGCTTGGATAGCGGGAGTCGCACAGATACGCAGTATTTT.

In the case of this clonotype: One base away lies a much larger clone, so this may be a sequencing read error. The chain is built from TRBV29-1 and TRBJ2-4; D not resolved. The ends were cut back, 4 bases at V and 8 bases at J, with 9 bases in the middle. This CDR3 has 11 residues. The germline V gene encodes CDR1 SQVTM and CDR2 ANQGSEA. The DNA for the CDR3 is TGCAGCGTTGTAGTCCAACACATTCAGTACTTC. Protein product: CSVVVQHIQYF.